Following are 27 T cell receptor beta chains from one sample sequenced in a study of cytomegalovirus exposure and HLA in healthy donors. Amplification used 60 Vbeta primers and 13 Jbeta primers. Only in-frame clones appear in the TCRdb table, and some are missing; sequencing was by immunoSEQ multiplex PCR. Here the sample spans about 210,000 clones, roughly 82% being singletons. Material for sequencing was PBMCs. Source of these receptors: a man aged 40-55 years in good health and CMV-seropositive.

In the case of this clone: The same CDR3 is also encoded by other DNA sequences in this sample. This chain uses TRBV30 with TRBJ1-5, with 7 bases lining up with TRBD1. The CDR3 runs to 13 residues. Germline assignment: CDR1 GTSNPN and CDR2 SVGIG (reference sequence). J lost 4 bases, V lost 2 bases, and 2 bases had no gene match. The CDR3 here is CAWSRQGNQPQHF. CDR3 DNA: TGTGCCTGGAGTCGACAGGGAAATCAGCCCCAGCATTTT.

V usage is TRBV29-1 and J usage is TRBJ1-1; 7 nucleotides agree with TRBD1. There are 12 residues in the CDR3. CDR1 is SQVTM and CDR2 is ANQGSEA in the germline V gene. J lost 8 bases, V lost 7 bases, and 10 bases had no gene match. The CDR3: CSARGQVEEAFF. CDR3 bases: TGCAGCGCCAGAGGACAGGTCGAGGAAGCTTTCTTT.

This chain links TRBV19 with TRBJ1-2; 9 nucleotides agree with TRBD1. The J segment lost 2 bases and the V segment lost 5 bases, leaving 3 bases of the junction unmatched. Germline lookup yields CDR1 LNHDA and CDR2 SQIVND (reference sequence). The CDR3 totals 14 residues. In nucleotides, the CDR3 is TGTGCCAGTAGTGCCGGGACAGGGAACTATGGCTACACCTTC. It specifies CASSAGTGNYGYTF.

DNA of the CDR3: TGTGCCAGCAGCCCCCAAGTACGGACCGGGGAGCTGTTTTTT. It translates to CASSPQVRTGELFF. The chain carries TRBV9 and TRBJ2-2, with D hard to call. The ends were cut back, 4 bases at V and 5 bases at J, with 12 bases in the middle. Germline V gives CDR1 SGDLS, CDR2 YYNGEE. The CDR3 has 14 amino acids.

The chain recombines TRBV7-3 with TRBJ2-7; 7 bases agree with TRBD1. The CDR3 is 13 amino acids. V lost 5 bases, J lost 3 bases, and 4 bases stayed unmatched. Germline CDR1 is SGHTA and CDR2 is FQGTGA. The CDR3 DNA reads as TGTGCCAGCAGCCTGGACAGGAACTACGAGCAGTACTTC. This translates into CASSLDRNYEQYF.

The gene calls are TRBV7-3 and TRBJ2-7; D may be TRBD2 (5 bases). CDR1 is SGHTA, CDR2 FQGTGA, per germline. The CDR3 has 16 residues. V lost 1 base and J lost 1, with 14 bases in between. CDR3 sequence: CASSLIPRTGSYEQYF. For the CDR3, the DNA is TGTGCCAGCAGCTTAATCCCCCGGACGGGGTCCTACGAGCAGTACTTC.

This chain joins TRBV7-3 and TRBJ2-1, with TRBD2 as a possible D gene (5 bases). Germline assignment: CDR1 SGHTA and CDR2 FQGTGA. The CDR3 runs 15 residues. Trimming took off 5 bases at V and 0 bases at J, with 11 bases between the two ends. The chain's CDR3 is CASSKVGSSYNEQFF. CDR3 DNA: TGTGCCAGCAGCAAAGTGGGGAGCTCCTACAATGAGCAGTTCTTC.

The chain combines TRBV7-9 with TRBJ2-1; D not resolved. There are 13 residues in the CDR3. The ends were cut back, 1 base at V and 6 bases at J, with 7 bases in the middle. Germline V CDR1 and CDR2: SEHNR, FQNEAQ (reference sequence). The CDR3 DNA follows: TGTGCCAGCAGCTTAGGTCTCCCCAATGAGCAGTTCTTC. This gives the protein CASSLGLPNEQFF.

The chain uses TRBV14 and TRBJ1-4; D is undetermined. This CDR3 has 15 residues. Germline V gives CDR1 SGHDN, CDR2 FVKESK. V lost 0 bases and J 6 bases, leaving 11 bases between the germline ends. The CDR3: CASSQDWREDEKLFF. DNA of the CDR3: TGTGCCAGCAGCCAAGATTGGAGGGAGGATGAAAAACTGTTTTTT.

This clone came up a few times. The chain combines TRBV30 with TRBJ2-1; 8 bases agree with TRBD2. CDR1 is GTSNPN and CDR2 is SVGIG in the germline V gene (reference sequence). V lost 4 bases to trimming and J lost 6 bases; unmatched junction nucleotides: 8. This CDR3 is 14 amino acids long. As DNA, the CDR3 is TGTGCCTGGAAGCGGAGCGGGAGTTTCAATGAGCAGTTCTTC. This codes for CAWKRSGSFNEQFF.

The count of this clone is one. A read error may produce the germline difference seen at one junction end. V gene TRBV7-9 combines with J gene TRBJ2-2; 9 bases fit TRBD1. From germline, CDR1 is SEHNR and CDR2 FQNEAQ (reference sequence). The CDR3 contains 16 residues. The CDR3 DNA sequence: TGTTCCAGCAGATTTACTCCGGGACAGGGCTCCGGGGAGCTGTTTTTT. It is translated as CSSRFTPGQGSGELFF.

This chain connects TRBV29-1 to TRBJ2-5; 10 bases fit TRBD2. CDR3 length: 13 residues. The germline V gene encodes CDR1 SQVTM and CDR2 ANQGSEA. J lost 11 bases, V lost 7 bases, and 13 bases had no gene match. CDR3 coding DNA: TGCAGCGGGAATCTAGCGGGAGATGAGGAGCAGTACTTC. Amino acid sequence: CSGNLAGDEEQYF. Using reference TRBV29-1 and TRBJ2-5 for the parts outside the CDR3, the full variable domain is SAVISQKPSRDICQRGTSLTIQCQVDSQVTMMFWYRQQPGQSLTLIATANQGSEATYESGFVIDKFPISRPNLTFSTLTVSNMSPEDSSIYLCSGNLAGDEEQYFGPGTRLLVL.

The chain uses TRBV6-6 and TRBJ2-3; the D gene is possibly TRBD2 (6 bases). V lost 6 bases, J lost 6 bases, and 13 bases lay in between. The germline gives CDR1 MNHNY, CDR2 SVGAGI (reference sequence). The CDR3 has 13 amino acids. DNA for the CDR3: TGTGCCAGCAGGGGGGACTTTGAGGATACGCAGTATTTT. It specifies CASRGDFEDTQYF.

The chain is built from TRBV5-8 and TRBJ2-7; D call uncertain. Germline CDR1 SGHTS, CDR2 YDEGEE. The CDR3 runs to 13 residues. Trimming left V 0 bases short and J 6 bases short, with 10 bases between. In DNA form, the CDR3 reads TGTGCCAGCAGCTTGGACAGCCCTGGCGAGCAGTACTTC. Its protein product is CASSLDSPGEQYF.

V and J are TRBV5-5 and TRBJ2-2; TRBD2 matches at 9 bases. The junction had 4 bases not matched to a gene; V was cut back by 0 bases and J by 4 bases. In germline, CDR1 is SGHKS, CDR2 YYEKEE (reference sequence). The CDR3 length is 16 residues. CDR3 DNA sequence: TGTGCCAGCAGCTTGGTAGCGGGAGACCCCACCGGGGAGCTGTTTTTT. It encodes CASSLVAGDPTGELFF.

The chain couples TRBV30 to TRBJ2-2; tentative D call: TRBD1 (6 bases). Germline-derived CDR1 and CDR2 are GTSNPN and SVGIG (reference sequence). Trimming pared 4 bases from V and 4 bases from J, leaving 13 bases between. This CDR3 spans 14 amino acids. CDR3 protein: CAWIGGRGTGELFF. The CDR3 nucleotides are TGTGCCTGGATAGGGGGAAGGGGCACCGGGGAGCTGTTTTTT.

V usage is TRBV7-2 and J usage is TRBJ2-1, with D possibly matching TRBD2 (8 bases). Trimming stripped 2 bases from V and 9 bases from J, with 29 bases between. There are 19 residues in the CDR3. CDR1 and CDR2 (germline): SGHTA, FQGNSA. CDR3 coding DNA: TGTGCCAGCAGCTTAAGGGGAGAGGGGGCGGGAGGCTCCTCCGGTGAGCAGTTCTTC. Translated: CASSLRGEGAGGSSGEQFF.

This chain uses TRBV11-2 with TRBJ2-7; the D gene is possibly TRBD1 (6 bases). Trimming cost V 5 bases and J 4 bases, with 9 bases left between them. From germline, CDR1 is SGHAT and CDR2 FQNNGV. This CDR3 has 12 amino acids. CDR3: CASSPQGYEQYV. The CDR3 DNA sequence: TGTGCCAGCAGCCCACAGGGATACGAGCAGTACGTC.

This clone has a handful of counts. V and J are TRBV4-1 and TRBJ2-2, with 8 bases matching TRBD1. This CDR3 is built from 14 residues. J was trimmed by 7 bases and V by 3 bases; bases with no gene match: 4. Germline V CDR1 and CDR2: MGHRA, YSYEKL. The CDR3 nucleotides read TGCGCCAGCAGCCAGAAGACAGGGGTCGGGGAGCTGTTTTTT. Its translation: CASSQKTGVGELFF.

V gene TRBV7-2 combines with J gene TRBJ2-2, with 11 bases identical to TRBD2. CDR1 SGHTA and CDR2 FQGNSA come from the germline V gene. V shed 5 bases, J shed 7 bases, and the junction held 6 bases outside the gene matches. The CDR3 has 15 amino acids. Here the CDR3 DNA reads TGTGCCAGCAGCACACTAGCGGGAGCGGTCGGGGAGCTGTTTTTT. This codes for CASSTLAGAVGELFF.

J is TRBJ2-3 and V is TRBV27, with a weak D call TRBD2 (5 bases). The CDR3 is 17 amino acids. V was cut by 1 base and J by 2 bases, with 16 bases left in between. The germline gives CDR1 MNHEY, CDR2 SMNVEV (reference sequence). CDR3 residues: CASSLFPGEYFTDTQYF. The CDR3 nucleotides are TGTGCCAGCAGTTTATTTCCCGGGGAGTATTTCACAGATACGCAGTATTTT.

The chain is built from TRBV6-5 and TRBJ2-3, with 7 bases fitting TRBD2. Losses at the gene ends were 3 bases for V and 4 bases for J; bases not matched to a gene: 7. Germline CDR1 MNHEY, CDR2 SVGAGI. The CDR3 contains 15 residues. CDR3 nucleotides: TGTGCCAGCAGTTATCGCGGGAGATTCTCAGATACGCAGTATTTT. This sequence encodes CASSYRGRFSDTQYF.

The chain recombines TRBV30 with TRBJ2-7, with D unclear. The germline V gene has CDR1 GTSNPN and CDR2 SVGIG (reference sequence). The CDR3 is 12 residues long. V was pared by 3 bases and J by 4 bases, with 10 bases between. Here the CDR3 DNA reads TGTGCCTGGAGCCTAGGTTCTTACGAGCAGTACTTC. Amino acids: CAWSLGSYEQYF. The variable domain in full, with the rest retrieved from reference TRBV30 and TRBJ2-7, is SQTIHQWPATLVQPVGSPLSLECTVEGTSNPNLYWYRQAAGRGLQLLFYSVGIGQISSEVPQNLSASRPQDRQFILSSKKLLLSDSGFYLCAWSLGSYEQYFGPGTRLTVT.

V gene TRBV7-2 combines with J gene TRBJ1-1; 11 positions match TRBD1. This CDR3 contains 15 residues. The V gene's germline CDR1 is SGHTA and CDR2 FQGNSA. The junction had 7 bases not matched to a gene; V was cut back by 6 bases and J by 4 bases. CDR3 coding DNA: TGTGCCAGCAGGTGGACAGGGGGCGCGGGCACTGAAGCTTTCTTT. This sequence encodes CASRWTGGAGTEAFF. The entire variable domain, with the rest obtained from reference TRBV7-2 and TRBJ1-1, is as follows: GAGVSQSPSNKVTEKGKDVELRCDPISGHTALYWYRQSLGQGLEFLIYFQGNSAPDKSGLPSDRFSAERTGGSVSTLTIQRTQQEDSAVYLCASRWTGGAGTEAFFGQGTRLTVV.

Only one count was recorded for this clone. V usage is TRBV9 and J usage is TRBJ2-3; 8 nucleotides align to TRBD2. Trimming took 3 bases from V and 0 from J; bases not matched to a gene: 3. The CDR3 contains 15 residues. Germline assignment: CDR1 SGDLS and CDR2 YYNGEE. The CDR3 reads CASSDSGVSTDTQYF. The CDR3 nucleotides are TGTGCCAGCAGCGATAGCGGGGTTAGCACAGATACGCAGTATTTT.

The rearrangement uses TRBV5-1 and TRBJ2-7; 14 bases are a match to TRBD2. The CDR3 has 17 amino acids. Per germline, CDR1 SGHRS and CDR2 YFSETQ. The V segment lost 0 bases and the J segment 3 bases; nucleotides outside the gene matches: 5. The CDR3 protein is CASSLGPGTSGSYEQYV. The CDR3 DNA follows: TGCGCCAGCAGCTTGGGGCCCGGGACTAGCGGGAGCTACGAGCAGTACGTC.

The chain combines TRBV7-8 with TRBJ2-1; 7 bases are a match to TRBD1. Germline assignment: CDR1 SGHVS and CDR2 FQNEAQ. The CDR3 sequence is 16 residues long. The V segment lost 3 bases and the J segment 1 base; nucleotides outside the gene matches: 6. CDR3 DNA: TGTGCCAGCAGCTTTAGACAGGGCTATTCCTACAATGAGCAGTTCTTC. It translates to CASSFRQGYSYNEQFF. The full variable domain, completed using reference TRBV7-8 and TRBJ2-1, is GAGVSQSPRYKVAKRGQDVALRCDPISGHVSLFWYQQALGQGPEFLTYFQNEAQLDKSGLPSDRFFAERPEGSVSTLKIQRTQQEDSAVYLCASSFRQGYSYNEQFFGPGTRLTVL.